These T cell receptor beta chains were read from a single sample in a study of shared clonotypes between healthy human individuals. Some clones are missing from TCRdb's copy, which holds only in-frame ones; the method was immunoSEQ multiplex PCR. The sample lists 2 million or so clones; about 95% were seen once. Sequenced material: naive CD4+ T cells sorted from blood. The receptors shown here come from a man aged 18 to 29 in good health. The CDR3 runs from the conserved cysteine through the conserved F or W. A D gene is named only where the DNA matches it firmly. Clone sizes are given selectively: once, few, many, or a class where the clone is expanded.

d_call: TRBD1
clone_size: .
v_call: TRBV5-1
j_call: TRBJ1-1
cdr3_nt: TGCGCCAGCAGCCACTTGACAGGGCTGAACACTGAAGCTTTCTTT
cdr3_aa: CASSHLTGLNTEAFF

d_call: TRBD2
clone_size: .
v_call: TRBV30
j_call: TRBJ2-1
cdr3_nt: TGTGCCTGGACCAGCGGGGGGGCCGGTCATGAGCAGTTCTTC
cdr3_aa: CAWTSGGAGHEQFF

d_call: .
clone_size: once
v_call: TRBV5-8
j_call: TRBJ2-1
cdr3_nt: TGTGCCAGCATCCGAGGGATCTCCTACAATGAGCAGTTCTTC
cdr3_aa: CASIRGISYNEQFF

d_call: .
clone_size: .
v_call: TRBV11-2
j_call: TRBJ2-5
cdr3_nt: TGTGCCAGCAGCCCCGGCAACGGTCAAGAGACCCAGTACTTC
cdr3_aa: CASSPGNGQETQYF

d_call: TRBD1
clone_size: .
v_call: TRBV18
j_call: TRBJ1-2
cdr3_nt: TGTGCCAGCTCGGATTCGACAGGGTCTAACTATGGCTACACCTTC
cdr3_aa: CASSDSTGSNYGYTF

d_call: .
clone_size: .
v_call: TRBV2
j_call: TRBJ2-2
cdr3_nt: TGTGCCACACGTCGGGACACCGGGGAGCTGTTTTTT
cdr3_aa: CATRRDTGELFF

d_call: .
clone_size: .
v_call: TRBV7-2
j_call: TRBJ2-3
cdr3_nt: TGTGCCAGCAGCTCCCCGTTGGTAGATACGCAGTATTTT
cdr3_aa: CASSSPLVDTQYF

d_call: .
clone_size: .
v_call: TRBV15
j_call: TRBJ2-1
cdr3_nt: TGTGCCACCAGGTGGGGGCCGGCCAACTTCTACAATGAGCAGTTCTTC
cdr3_aa: CATRWGPANFYNEQFF

d_call: TRBD2
clone_size: .
v_call: TRBV2
j_call: TRBJ2-1
cdr3_nt: TGTGCCAGCACGCTAGCGGGATTGGGCTACAATGAGCAGTTCTTC
cdr3_aa: CASTLAGLGYNEQFF

d_call: .
clone_size: .
v_call: TRBV6-1
j_call: TRBJ1-4
cdr3_nt: TGTGCCAGCAGTGCGCCGTTGGGGGGGATTAATGAAAAACTGTTTTTT
cdr3_aa: CASSAPLGGINEKLFF

d_call: .
clone_size: few
v_call: TRBV4-1
j_call: TRBJ1-5
cdr3_nt: TGCGCCAGCAGCCAAGAGGGGGGCGGCAATCAGCCCCAGCATTTT
cdr3_aa: CASSQEGGGNQPQHF

d_call: TRBD2
clone_size: .
v_call: TRBV5-1
j_call: TRBJ2-1
cdr3_nt: TGCGCCAGCAGCAAAACTAGCGGGCTATACAATGAGCAGTTCTTC
cdr3_aa: CASSKTSGLYNEQFF

d_call: .
clone_size: .
v_call: TRBV7-9
j_call: TRBJ1-4
cdr3_nt: TGTGCCAGCAGCTTACAGACAGATAATGAAAAACTGTTTTTT
cdr3_aa: CASSLQTDNEKLFF

d_call: .
clone_size: .
v_call: TRBV6-1
j_call: TRBJ2-2
cdr3_nt: TGTGCCAGCAGTGAAGCATCGCCAGGGCAGACCGGGGAGCTGTTTTTT
cdr3_aa: CASSEASPGQTGELFF

d_call: TRBD1
clone_size: .
v_call: TRBV2
j_call: TRBJ1-5
cdr3_nt: TGTGCCAGCAGCGGGACAGGGTCGAGCAATCAGCCCCAGCATTTT
cdr3_aa: CASSGTGSSNQPQHF

d_call: .
clone_size: once
v_call: TRBV6-5
j_call: TRBJ1-5
cdr3_nt: TGTGCCAGCAGCCCCGGACAGCGCCTACAGCCCCAGCATTTT
cdr3_aa: CASSPGQRLQPQHF

d_call: .
clone_size: many
v_call: TRBV10-2
j_call: TRBJ1-4
cdr3_nt: TGCGCCAGCAGCTGGACAGCAGGAGGAGAAAAACTGTTTTTT
cdr3_aa: CASSWTAGGEKLFF

d_call: TRBD1
clone_size: .
v_call: TRBV27
j_call: TRBJ2-5
cdr3_nt: TGTGCCAGCAGTCCGCCGGGACAGGGGTACCAAGAGACCCAGTACTTC
cdr3_aa: CASSPPGQGYQETQYF

d_call: TRBD1
clone_size: .
v_call: TRBV7-9
j_call: TRBJ2-2
cdr3_nt: TGTGCCAGCAGCTTAGAAGGGGGCCGACAAGGGTACACCGGGGAGCTGTTTTTT
cdr3_aa: CASSLEGGRQGYTGELFF

d_call: TRBD2
clone_size: .
v_call: TRBV28
j_call: TRBJ2-1
cdr3_nt: TGTGCCAGCAGTTTCCCAGCGGGGGGTGAGCAGTTCTTC
cdr3_aa: CASSFPAGGEQFF

d_call: .
clone_size: .
v_call: TRBV5-1
j_call: TRBJ2-2
cdr3_nt: TGCGCCAGCAGCTTGCTGGAAACACTGAACACCGGGGAGCTGTTTTTT
cdr3_aa: CASSLLETLNTGELFF

d_call: .
clone_size: .
v_call: TRBV5-1
j_call: TRBJ1-2
cdr3_nt: TGCGCCAGCAGCTGGGACGGACCCTATGGCTACACCTTC
cdr3_aa: CASSWDGPYGYTF

d_call: TRBD1
clone_size: .
v_call: TRBV7-9
j_call: TRBJ1-1
cdr3_nt: TGTGCCAGCAGCCGTCGACAGGGTCGAAACACTGAAGCTTTCTTT
cdr3_aa: CASSRRQGRNTEAFF

d_call: TRBD1
clone_size: .
v_call: TRBV9
j_call: TRBJ1-1
cdr3_nt: TGTGCCAGCAGCGCCCCGGACAGGGGGAACACTGAAGCTTTCTTT
cdr3_aa: CASSAPDRGNTEAFF

d_call: .
clone_size: .
v_call: TRBV7-9
j_call: TRBJ2-3
cdr3_nt: TGTGCCAGCAGCTGGAGTGGAGTTGATACGCAGTATTTT
cdr3_aa: CASSWSGVDTQYF

d_call: .
clone_size: .
v_call: TRBV9
j_call: TRBJ2-3
cdr3_nt: TGTGCCAGCAGCGTAGCCCCCATCACAGATACGCAGTATTTT
cdr3_aa: CASSVAPITDTQYF

d_call: TRBD1
clone_size: .
v_call: TRBV5-4
j_call: TRBJ1-4
cdr3_nt: TGTGCCAGCAGCTGGGACAGTAGGGAAAAACTGTTTTTT
cdr3_aa: CASSWDSREKLFF

d_call: .
clone_size: .
v_call: TRBV21-1
j_call: TRBJ1-6
cdr3_nt: TGTGCCAGCAGCGAAAACCGGGACAGGGGCTCTAGCTCCTATAATTCACCCCTCCACTTT
cdr3_aa: CASSENRDRGSSSYNSPLHF

d_call: .
clone_size: .
v_call: TRBV2
j_call: TRBJ1-6
cdr3_nt: TGTGCCAGCAGTGTTGGGGCTAGCTCCTATAATTCACCCCTCCACTTT
cdr3_aa: CASSVGASSYNSPLHF

d_call: .
clone_size: .
v_call: TRBV10-3
j_call: TRBJ1-2
cdr3_nt: TGTGCCATCAGTGAGAGCGTAGGCTACACCTTC
cdr3_aa: CAISESVGYTF

d_call: TRBD1
clone_size: .
v_call: TRBV10-3
j_call: TRBJ2-7
cdr3_nt: TGTGCCATCAGCTCGGGACAGGGGAAATACGAGCAGTACTTC
cdr3_aa: CAISSGQGKYEQYF

d_call: TRBD1
clone_size: .
v_call: TRBV9
j_call: TRBJ1-2
cdr3_nt: TGTGCCAGCAGCACCGGGACAGGGCATGGCTACACCTTC
cdr3_aa: CASSTGTGHGYTF

d_call: .
clone_size: .
v_call: TRBV2
j_call: TRBJ1-2
cdr3_nt: TGTGCCATACTTCAGGGGACCTATGGCTACACCTTC
cdr3_aa: CAILQGTYGYTF

d_call: .
clone_size: .
v_call: TRBV6-1
j_call: TRBJ2-2
cdr3_nt: TGTGCCAGCAGCTCAGGGAGCTGGGACACCGGGGAGCTGTTTTTT
cdr3_aa: CASSSGSWDTGELFF

d_call: .
clone_size: .
v_call: TRBV6-5
j_call: TRBJ2-2
cdr3_nt: TGTGCCACCTCGAAAACCGGGGAGCTGTTTTTT
cdr3_aa: CATSKTGELFF

d_call: TRBD2
clone_size: .
v_call: TRBV7-9
j_call: TRBJ2-1
cdr3_nt: TGTGCCAGCAGCTTAGCGCTTAGGAGCGGGAGGGCCATGGATGAGCAGTTCTTC
cdr3_aa: CASSLALRSGRAMDEQFF

d_call: TRBD1
clone_size: .
v_call: TRBV2
j_call: TRBJ1-5
cdr3_nt: TGTGCCAGCAGTGAAGCGCCGGGACAGGGTCAGCCCCAGCATTTT
cdr3_aa: CASSEAPGQGQPQHF

d_call: .
clone_size: .
v_call: TRBV10-3
j_call: TRBJ2-7
cdr3_nt: TGTGCCATCAGTGGTAGCGTAAGTTCCTACGAGCAGTACTTC
cdr3_aa: CAISGSVSSYEQYF

d_call: .
clone_size: .
v_call: TRBV5-6
j_call: TRBJ1-1
cdr3_nt: TGTGCCAGCAGCTTGGCATGGGGCATGAACACTGAAGCTTTCTTT
cdr3_aa: CASSLAWGMNTEAFF

d_call: .
clone_size: .
v_call: TRBV5-1
j_call: TRBJ1-3
cdr3_nt: TGCGCCAGCAGCTTGGCTGGGGGGTCTGGAAACACCATATATTTT
cdr3_aa: CASSLAGGSGNTIYF

d_call: .
clone_size: .
v_call: TRBV6-5
j_call: TRBJ1-1
cdr3_nt: TGTGCCAGCAGGGGATCGTACCAACCGAGGGGTGAAGCTTTCTTT
cdr3_aa: CASRGSYQPRGEAFF

d_call: TRBD1
clone_size: .
v_call: TRBV5-6
j_call: TRBJ1-1
cdr3_nt: TGTGCCAGCAGCATACTACAGGGGCACACTGAAGCTTTCTTT
cdr3_aa: CASSILQGHTEAFF

d_call: TRBD1
clone_size: .
v_call: TRBV7-2
j_call: TRBJ1-1
cdr3_nt: TGTGCCAGCGCGCGACAGGGGGCGAACACTGAAGCTTTCTTT
cdr3_aa: CASARQGANTEAFF

d_call: .
clone_size: .
v_call: TRBV7-2
j_call: TRBJ2-7
cdr3_nt: TGTGCCAGCCGCTCTCTCCTCTCCTACGAGCAGTACTTC
cdr3_aa: CASRSLLSYEQYF

d_call: TRBD2
clone_size: .
v_call: TRBV28
j_call: TRBJ2-1
cdr3_nt: TGTGCCAGCATTCTAAGCGGGGGGCTCGGAAATGAGCAGTTCTTC
cdr3_aa: CASILSGGLGNEQFF

d_call: .
clone_size: .
v_call: TRBV6-1
j_call: TRBJ2-2
cdr3_nt: TGTGCCAGCAGTGGGGTCAGGGAGGCAAAAGCGTCCGGGGAGCTGTTTTTT
cdr3_aa: CASSGVREAKASGELFF

d_call: .
clone_size: .
v_call: TRBV6-1
j_call: TRBJ1-1
cdr3_nt: TGTGCCAGCACCATCGGGCGGACTGAAGCTTTCTTT
cdr3_aa: CASTIGRTEAFF

d_call: .
clone_size: .
v_call: TRBV5-1
j_call: TRBJ1-3
cdr3_nt: TGCGCCAGCAGCCCATCGTCCCAGTTTGGAAACACCATATATTTT
cdr3_aa: CASSPSSQFGNTIYF